One sample yielded the 26 T cell receptor beta chains listed below, sequenced in a study of shared clonotypes between healthy human individuals. Data came from immunoSEQ multiplex PCR; TCRdb stores just in-frame clones and leaves some out. The sample has 1,100,000 or so clones, approximately 78% seen once. Sequences were obtained from memory CD4+ T cells from PBMCs. Noted subset: CD45RA-negative fraction. All receptors derive from a man between 18 and 29 years old in good health. Some clones in this sample may be carry-over from other donors' samples.

In DNA, the CDR3 is TGTGCCAGCAGACCCCTCGGCGGTACTTACGAGCAGTACTTC. This codes for CASRPLGGTYEQYF. This chain uses TRBV6-5 with TRBJ2-7; D gene uncertain. There are 14 residues in the CDR3. The germline V gene encodes CDR1 MNHEY and CDR2 SVGAGI. V lost 6 bases and J lost 4, with 16 bases in between.

The chain carries TRBV19 and TRBJ1-5; no definite D call. Trimming removed 1 base at V and 0 bases at J, with 7 bases between. CDR1 is LNHDA, CDR2 SQIVND, per germline (reference sequence). This CDR3 is 15 amino acids long. The chain's CDR3 is CASSIGRYSNQPQHF. CDR3 in DNA: TGTGCCAGTAGTATAGGCCGTTATAGCAATCAGCCCCAGCATTTT. Drawing the rest from reference TRBV19 and TRBJ1-5, the complete variable domain is DGGITQSPKYLFRKEGQNVTLSCEQNLNHDAMYWYRQDPGQGLRLIYYSQIVNDFQKGDIAEGYSVSREKKESFPLTVTSAQKNPTAFYLCASSIGRYSNQPQHFGDGTRLSIL.

This rearrangement joins TRBV28 to TRBJ1-1, with D hard to call. The CDR3 is 14 amino acids. Looked up from germline, CDR1 is MDHEN and CDR2 is SYDVKM. V was trimmed by 7 bases and J by 1 base, leaving 13 bases between them. The CDR3 DNA is TGTGCCAGCACCCCGTTGGGCAAGAACACTGAAGCTTTCTTT. Translation gives CASTPLGKNTEAFF.

V and J are TRBV13 and TRBJ2-5; 9 bases align to TRBD1. After removal of 5 bases from V and 3 bases from J, the junction contained 4 bases not matched to a gene. The CDR3 is made up of 14 amino acids. Germline V gene data show CDR1 as PRHDT and CDR2 as FYEKMQ (reference sequence). The CDR3 reads CASSHTGGEETQYF. As DNA, the CDR3 is TGTGCCAGCAGCCACACAGGGGGCGAAGAGACCCAGTACTTC.

The chain couples TRBV6-6 to TRBJ2-2; D gene uncertain. The CDR3 length is 12 residues. Per germline, CDR1 MNHNY and CDR2 SVGAGI (reference sequence). CDR3 region: CAHSVNTGELFF. The CDR3 DNA is TGTGCTCATTCAGTTAACACCGGGGAGCTGTTTTTT.

The rearrangement joins TRBV5-1 to TRBJ2-7; 7 bases are shared with TRBD1. The CDR3 extends over 14 amino acids. V dropped 3 bases and J dropped 5; count of bases not matched to a gene: 8. CDR1 and CDR2 from the germline V gene are SGHRS and YFSETQ. CDR3 coding DNA: TGCGCCAGCAGCTCGCAAGGGGGCTTGAACGAGCAGTACTTC. This translates into CASSSQGGLNEQYF.

The V call is TRBV5-4, the J call TRBJ2-3, with D unclear. Trimming took 0 bases from V and 0 from J, leaving 8 bases between them. This CDR3 comprises 15 residues. CDR1 SGHNT and CDR2 YYREEE come from the germline V gene (reference sequence). The CDR3 spells CASSLVGSSTDTQYF. CDR3 DNA sequence: TGTGCCAGCAGCTTGGTCGGGTCTAGCACAGATACGCAGTATTTT.

The V and J genes are TRBV11-1 and TRBJ2-5; TRBD2 matches at 8 bases. The V segment lost 5 bases and the J segment 4 bases; nucleotides outside the gene matches: 6. The CDR3 consists of 14 residues. The germline gives CDR1 SGHAT, CDR2 FQDESV (reference sequence). CDR3 bases: TGTGCCAGCAGCCTTAGCGGGGCAGGAGAGACCCAGTACTTC. Translating it yields CASSLSGAGETQYF.

The chain uses TRBV6-1 and TRBJ2-7; D possibly corresponds to TRBD2 (6 bases). Trimming took 8 bases from V and 1 from J, leaving 12 bases between them. The CDR3 length is 13 residues. Germline V lookup: CDR1 MNHNS, CDR2 SASEGT. Here the CDR3 DNA reads TGTGCCAGCCAGAATCGGGGGTCCTACGAGCAGTACTTC. It codes for CASQNRGSYEQYF.

The chain is built from TRBV29-1 and TRBJ1-1, with unresolved D. The germline V gene has CDR1 SQVTM and CDR2 ANQGSEA. This CDR3 comprises 13 residues. The germline V and J ends were trimmed by 2 bases and 1 base, with 8 bases remaining between them. CDR3 sequence (DNA): TGCAGCGTTGAAATCAGCGGGAACACTGAAGCTTTCTTT. Translating gives CSVEISGNTEAFF.

This clone appeared a single time. The same CDR3 is also encoded by other DNA sequences in this sample. The chain is built from TRBV5-1 and TRBJ1-5; perhaps TRBD1 as D (6 bases). The germline CDR1 and CDR2 sequences are SGHRS and YFSETQ. V dropped 4 bases and J dropped 0 bases, with 11 bases sitting between them. The CDR3 length is 15 residues. Here the CDR3 DNA reads TGCGCCAGCAGCCTACAGGGACTTAGCAATCAGCCCCAGCATTTT. Its translation is CASSLQGLSNQPQHF.

The genes are TRBV11-1 and TRBJ1-4; D ambiguous. CDR3 length: 13 amino acids. Germline CDR1 SGHAT, CDR2 FQDESV (reference sequence). The germline V and J ends were trimmed by 6 bases and 6 bases, with 11 bases remaining between them. CDR3 in amino acids: CASSRGPDEKLFF. The CDR3 nucleotides read TGTGCCAGCAGTCGAGGGCCGGATGAAAAACTGTTTTTT.

V and J are TRBV6-5 and TRBJ1-4, with unresolved D. The germline V gene encodes CDR1 MNHEY and CDR2 SVGAGI. There are 14 residues in the CDR3. The V end was cut by 5 bases, the J end by 8 bases, with 15 bases between. The CDR3 nucleotides are TGTGCCAGCAGTCGGTCGGGCGTAGACGAAAAACTGTTTTTT. This gives the protein CASSRSGVDEKLFF.

This chain connects TRBV2 to TRBJ1-2, with unresolved D. Germline CDR1 SNHLY, CDR2 FYNNEI. Trimming took 7 bases from V and 8 from J, leaving 17 bases between them. This CDR3 has 13 residues. This CDR3 is CASKPFYRAGYTF. The DNA for the CDR3 is TGTGCCAGCAAGCCCTTTTACCGGGCCGGCTACACCTTC.

The chain carries TRBV20-1 and TRBJ1-2, with D unresolved. The CDR3 spans 11 residues. Trimming left V 7 bases short and J 7 bases short, with 13 bases between. CDR1 is DFQATT and CDR2 is SNEGSKA in the germline V gene (reference sequence). The CDR3 loop reads CSVLAPGGYTF. CDR3 nucleotides: TGCAGTGTGCTGGCCCCCGGTGGCTACACCTTC.

Concerning this clone: The same CDR3 can be traced to other DNA sequences in this sample. In DNA, the CDR3 is TGTGCCAGCTCACCCGGACAGGGGGGAAATGAAAAACTGTTTTTT. Amino acid sequence: CASSPGQGGNEKLFF. The V call is TRBV18, the J call TRBJ1-4; 10 positions agree with TRBD1. There are 15 residues in the CDR3. Germline CDR1 reads KGHSH; CDR2 reads LQKENI. J was trimmed by 5 bases and V by 3 bases; bases with no gene match: 3.

The chain employs TRBV29-1 and TRBJ1-4, with D possibly being TRBD1 (6 bases). The length of the CDR3 is 14 residues. Trimming pared 7 bases from V and 6 bases from J, leaving 18 bases between. CDR1 is SQVTM and CDR2 is ANQGSEA in the germline V gene. The CDR3 nucleotides read TGCAGCGCCCTACAGGGAGGGGCCCATGAAAAACTGTTTTTT. The encoded protein is CSALQGGAHEKLFF.

The gene calls are TRBV28 and TRBJ1-1; D gene ambiguous. The CDR3 is 15 amino acids. Germline-derived CDR1 and CDR2 are MDHEN and SYDVKM. V gave up 4 bases and J gave up 4 bases, with 16 bases separating them. The CDR3 region has the DNA TGTGCCAGCAGTTCGCCCTCCCTTCTGGTCACTGAAGCTTTCTTT. Protein: CASSSPSLLVTEAFF.

With respect to this clone: The sample holds other DNA sequences that translate to the same CDR3. This CDR3 reads CASSLGPNNEQFF. The CDR3 DNA reads as TGTGCCAGCAGCTTAGGGCCCAACAATGAGCAGTTCTTC. The chain uses TRBV7-2 and TRBJ2-1; unclear D gene. CDR3 size: 13 residues. Trimming shortened V by 1 base and J by 5 bases, and 6 bases separated the two germline ends. CDR1 SGHTA and CDR2 FQGNSA come from the germline V gene.

The chain recombines TRBV7-6 with TRBJ2-5; D uncertain. Germline CDR1 reads SGHVS; CDR2 reads FNYEAQ. CDR3 length equals 11 residues. Trimming left V 5 bases short and J 3 bases short, with 4 bases between. DNA for the CDR3: TGTGCCAGCAGCCGAGAAGAGACCCAGTACTTC. Encoded protein: CASSREETQYF.

The CDR3 region is CASGETVSNQPQHF. CDR3 nucleotide sequence: TGTGCCAGCGGAGAGACGGTTAGCAATCAGCCCCAGCATTTT. V usage is TRBV6-6 and J usage is TRBJ1-5, with no clear D. The CDR3 has 14 residues. V was clipped by 8 bases and J by 0 bases, with 11 bases between them. Germline V lookup: CDR1 MNHNY, CDR2 SVGAGI (reference sequence).

The V and J genes are TRBV19 and TRBJ1-4; TRBD1 might be the D (6 bases). Trimming took off 3 bases at V and 11 bases at J, with 13 bases between the two ends. This CDR3 is 13 amino acids long. Germline loops: CDR1 LNHDA, CDR2 SQIVND (reference sequence). CDR3 protein: CASSMGRQDKLFF. As DNA, the CDR3 is TGTGCCAGTAGTATGGGAAGACAGGACAAACTGTTTTTT.

The chain has TRBV11-2 and TRBJ1-2; 7 positions match TRBD1. V lost 4 bases to trimming and J lost 5 bases; unmatched junction nucleotides: 7. The V gene's germline CDR1 is SGHAT and CDR2 FQNNGV. The CDR3 is 14 amino acids. CDR3 protein: CASSSRQGWYGYTF. In nucleotides, the CDR3 is TGTGCCAGCAGCTCCAGACAGGGTTGGTATGGCTACACCTTC. The full variable domain, in which reference TRBV11-2 and TRBJ1-2 provide the parts outside the CDR3, is EAGVAQSPRYKIIEKRQSVAFWCNPISGHATLYWYQQILGQGPKLLIQFQNNGVVDDSQLPKDRFSAERLKGVDSTLKIQPAKLEDSAVYLCASSSRQGWYGYTFGSGTRLTVV.

This clone was counted a single time. The V and J genes are TRBV5-4 and TRBJ2-5; 7 bases align to TRBD1. This CDR3 region has 16 residues. Trimming cost V 2 bases and J 1 base; bases outside gene matches: 8. Germline CDR1 reads SGHNT; CDR2 reads YYREEE (reference sequence). The DNA of the CDR3 is TGTGCCAGCAGCTTTTTCGGTGACAGGGCCCAAGAGACCCAGTACTTC. Its protein is CASSFFGDRAQETQYF.

V gene TRBV18 combines with J gene TRBJ2-5, with D uncertain. Trimming took off 0 bases at V and 5 bases at J, with 10 bases between the two ends. Germline CDR1 KGHSH, CDR2 LQKENI. The length of the CDR3 is 14 residues. DNA of the CDR3: TGTGCCAGCTCACCACCCTCCTTCCTTGAGACCCAGTACTTC. Translated: CASSPPSFLETQYF.

This clone was seen many times. The chain links TRBV5-6 to TRBJ2-3; 8 nucleotides line up with TRBD1. Germline loops: CDR1 SGHDT, CDR2 YYEEEE. The V and J ends lost 4 bases and 1 base, in that order; junction bases with no gene match: 5. This CDR3 has 15 amino acids. The CDR3 sequence is CASSIWDRRTDTQYF. The CDR3 DNA follows: TGTGCCAGCAGCATCTGGGACAGGCGCACAGATACGCAGTATTTT. The full variable domain, its missing parts supplied by reference TRBV5-6 and TRBJ2-3, is DAGVTQSPTHLIKTRGQQVTLRCSPKSGHDTVSWYQQALGQGPQFIFQYYEEEERQRGNFPDRFSGHQFPNYSSELNVNALLLGDSALYLCASSIWDRRTDTQYFGPGTRLTVL.